This TCR beta chain comes out of a study of technical replicates of blood from a few donors. The table came from immunoSEQ multiplex PCR; TCRdb's copy has only in-frame clones and leaves some out. The sample holds tens of thousands of clones, 87% seen once. Germline assignment: CDR1 SGHTA and CDR2 FQGNSA. V shed 3 bases and J 3 bases; nucleotides not matched to a gene: 4. This CDR3 comprises 15 residues. This clone was seen just once. This sequence was found in a human donor in good health. Some clones in this sample may be carry-over from other donors' samples. The chain is built from TRBV7-2 and TRBJ2-1; TRBD2 agrees at 8 bases. Sequencing input: PBMCs. CDR3 sequence: CASSFSGTSYNEQFF. For the CDR3, the DNA is TGTGCCAGCAGCTTTAGCGGGACAAGCTACAATGAGCAGTTCTTC.